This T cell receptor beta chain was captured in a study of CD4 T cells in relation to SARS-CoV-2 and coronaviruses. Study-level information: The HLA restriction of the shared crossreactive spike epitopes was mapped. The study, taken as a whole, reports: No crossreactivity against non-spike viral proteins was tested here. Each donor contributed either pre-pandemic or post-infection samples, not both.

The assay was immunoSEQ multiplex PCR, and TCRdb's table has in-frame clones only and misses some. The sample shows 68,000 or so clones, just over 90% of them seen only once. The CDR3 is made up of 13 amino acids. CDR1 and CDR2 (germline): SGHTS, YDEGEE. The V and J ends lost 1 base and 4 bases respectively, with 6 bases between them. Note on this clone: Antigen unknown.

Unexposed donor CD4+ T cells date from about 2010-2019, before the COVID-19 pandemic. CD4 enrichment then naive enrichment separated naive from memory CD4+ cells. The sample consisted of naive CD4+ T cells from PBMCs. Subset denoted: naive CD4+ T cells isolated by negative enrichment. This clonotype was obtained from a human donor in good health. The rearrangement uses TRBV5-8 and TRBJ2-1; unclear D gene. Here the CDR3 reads CASSLIGYNEQFF. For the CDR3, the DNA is TGTGCCAGCAGCTTGATAGGGTACAATGAGCAGTTCTTC.